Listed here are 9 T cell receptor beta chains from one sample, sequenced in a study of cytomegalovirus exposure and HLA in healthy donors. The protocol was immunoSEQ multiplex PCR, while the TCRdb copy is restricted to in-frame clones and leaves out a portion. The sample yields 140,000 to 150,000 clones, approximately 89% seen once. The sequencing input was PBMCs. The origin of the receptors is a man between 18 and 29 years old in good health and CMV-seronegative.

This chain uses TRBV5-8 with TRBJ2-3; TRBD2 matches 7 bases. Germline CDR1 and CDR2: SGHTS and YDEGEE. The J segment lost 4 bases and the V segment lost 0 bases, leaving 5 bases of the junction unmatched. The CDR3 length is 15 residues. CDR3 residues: CASSLGSGEADTQYF. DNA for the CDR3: TGTGCCAGCAGCTTGGGGAGCGGGGAGGCAGATACGCAGTATTTT.

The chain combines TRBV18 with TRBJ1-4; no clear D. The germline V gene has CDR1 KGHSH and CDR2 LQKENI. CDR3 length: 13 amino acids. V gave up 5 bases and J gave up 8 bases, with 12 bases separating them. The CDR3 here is CASSTSTGEKLFF. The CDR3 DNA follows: TGTGCCAGCTCAACTAGTACGGGCGAAAAACTGTTTTTT.

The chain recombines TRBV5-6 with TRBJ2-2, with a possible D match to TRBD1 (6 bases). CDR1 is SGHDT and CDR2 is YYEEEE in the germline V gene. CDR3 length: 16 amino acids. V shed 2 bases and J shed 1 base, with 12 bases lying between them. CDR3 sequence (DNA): TGTGCCAGCAGCTTAGGACAGTTCAGGAACACCGGGGAGCTGTTTTTT. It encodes CASSLGQFRNTGELFF.

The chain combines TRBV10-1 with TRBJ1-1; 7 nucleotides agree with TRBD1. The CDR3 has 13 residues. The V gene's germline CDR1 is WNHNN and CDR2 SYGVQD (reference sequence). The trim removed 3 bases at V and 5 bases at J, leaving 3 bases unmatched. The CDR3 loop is CASSDGRGTEAFF. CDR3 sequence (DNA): TGCGCCAGCAGTGACGGCAGGGGGACTGAAGCTTTCTTT.

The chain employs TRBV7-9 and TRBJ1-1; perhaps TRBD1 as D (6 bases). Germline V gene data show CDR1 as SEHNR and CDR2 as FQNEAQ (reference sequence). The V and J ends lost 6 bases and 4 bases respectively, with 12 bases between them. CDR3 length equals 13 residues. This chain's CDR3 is CASRETGTTEAFF. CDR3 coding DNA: TGTGCCAGCAGAGAAACAGGGACCACTGAAGCTTTCTTT.

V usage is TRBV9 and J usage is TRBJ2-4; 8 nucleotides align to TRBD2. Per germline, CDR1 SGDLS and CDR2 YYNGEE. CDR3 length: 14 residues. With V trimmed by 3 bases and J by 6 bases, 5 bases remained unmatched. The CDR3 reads CASSGSGRVNIQYF. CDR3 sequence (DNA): TGTGCCAGCAGCGGAAGCGGGAGAGTAAACATTCAGTACTTC.

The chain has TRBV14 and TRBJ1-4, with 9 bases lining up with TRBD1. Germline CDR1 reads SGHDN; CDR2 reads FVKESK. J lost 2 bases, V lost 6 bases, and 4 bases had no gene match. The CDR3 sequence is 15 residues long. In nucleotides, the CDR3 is TGTGCCAGCAGGGCAGGGACAGGGACTAATGAAAAACTGTTTTTT. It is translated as CASRAGTGTNEKLFF.

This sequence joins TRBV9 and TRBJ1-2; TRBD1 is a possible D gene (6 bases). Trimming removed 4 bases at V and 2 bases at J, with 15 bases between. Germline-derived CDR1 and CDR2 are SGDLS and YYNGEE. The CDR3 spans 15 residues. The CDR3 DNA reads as TGTGCCAGCAGCCAGACAGGCCGGAGGAACTATGGCTACACCTTC. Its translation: CASSQTGRRNYGYTF.

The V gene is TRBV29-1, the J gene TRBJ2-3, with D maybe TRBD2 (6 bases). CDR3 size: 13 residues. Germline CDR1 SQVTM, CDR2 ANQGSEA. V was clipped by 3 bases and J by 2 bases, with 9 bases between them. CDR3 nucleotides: TGCAGCGTTGAGAGCGGGTTCACAGATACGCAGTATTTT. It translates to CSVESGFTDTQYF.